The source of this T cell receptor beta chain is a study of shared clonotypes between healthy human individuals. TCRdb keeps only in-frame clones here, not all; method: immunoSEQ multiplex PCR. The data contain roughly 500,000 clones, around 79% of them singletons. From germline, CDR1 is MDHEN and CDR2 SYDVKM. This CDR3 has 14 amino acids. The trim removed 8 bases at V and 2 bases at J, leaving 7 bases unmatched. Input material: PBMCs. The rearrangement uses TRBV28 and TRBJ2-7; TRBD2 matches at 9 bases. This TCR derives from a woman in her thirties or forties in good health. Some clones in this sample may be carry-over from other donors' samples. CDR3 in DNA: TGTGCCAGCCTTAACTTAGCGGGAGCCTACGAGCAGTACTTC. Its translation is CASLNLAGAYEQYF.